The entry that follows covers one T cell receptor (beta chain) sequence. Sequenced by immunoSEQ multiplex PCR; TCRdb stores in-frame clones only, minus some. The table shows tens of thousands of clones, with about four fifths occurring only once. Germline CDR1 SQVTM, CDR2 ANQGSEA. The length of the CDR3 is 13 residues. V trimming: 7 bases; J trimming: 6 bases; junction bases outside the gene matches: 10. The data originate from a study of control samples from healthy donors and cancer patients. Sequencing was carried out using blood. This TCR was recovered from a man in his forties or fifties in good health. The V call is TRBV29-1, the J call TRBJ2-7, with TRBD1 matching over 9 bases. As DNA, the CDR3 is TGCAGCGCCACAGGGGGCGCAATGGGCGAGCAGTACTTC. Encoded protein: CSATGGAMGEQYF.